One sample yielded the 27 T cell receptor beta chains listed below, sequenced in a study of cytomegalovirus exposure and HLA in healthy donors. Amplification used 60 Vbeta primers and 13 Jbeta primers. The table came from immunoSEQ multiplex PCR; TCRdb's copy has only in-frame clones and leaves some out. Of about 120,000 clones listed, approximately 80% are singletons. Sequencing was carried out using PBMCs. These receptors originate from a woman aged 18-29 years in good health and CMV-seronegative.

This clone was observed a few times. The V and J genes are TRBV4-2 and TRBJ1-1; 11 positions match TRBD1. Trimming at V came to 5 bases and at J to 3 bases, leaving 5 bases not matched to a gene. The CDR3 sequence is 15 residues long. Germline loops: CDR1 LGHNA, CDR2 YNFKEQ. CDR3 DNA sequence: TGTGCCAGCAGCTGGGGACAGGGGGGTTACACTGAAGCTTTCTTT. Protein product: CASSWGQGGYTEAFF.

This chain uses TRBV27 with TRBJ2-7, with TRBD1 as a possible D gene (5 bases). Germline CDR1 MNHEY, CDR2 SMNVEV (reference sequence). There are 12 residues in the CDR3. V was shortened by 7 bases and J by 2 bases, with 9 bases between the two germline ends. The CDR3 here is CASKRQTYEQYF. As DNA, the CDR3 is TGTGCCAGCAAGAGACAGACCTACGAGCAGTACTTC.

The chain links TRBV7-8 to TRBJ1-1; no reliable D call. This CDR3 is built from 14 residues. The germline V gene encodes CDR1 SGHVS and CDR2 FQNEAQ. Trimming stripped 5 bases from V and 5 bases from J, with 15 bases between. The CDR3 loop is CASSQLRLRTEAFF. CDR3 in DNA: TGTGCCAGCAGCCAACTCAGGCTAAGGACTGAAGCTTTCTTT.

The chain joins TRBV12-5 to TRBJ1-1; 7 nucleotides align to TRBD1. Germline V CDR1 and CDR2: LGHNT, FRNRAP. There are 15 residues in the CDR3. With 7 bases clipped from V and 1 base from J, the junction kept 9 bases outside the gene matches. The DNA of the CDR3 is TGTGCTAGTGACAGGGGCGAGAGGTGGAACACTGAAGCTTTCTTT. Its translation: CASDRGERWNTEAFF.

CDR3 DNA sequence: TGTGCCAGCAGTGACGTCACGGAGGGCCCCGAGCAGTACTTC. Translating gives CASSDVTEGPEQYF. The V call is TRBV2, the J call TRBJ2-7; D may be TRBD2 (6 bases). The CDR3 sequence is 14 residues long. Germline loops: CDR1 SNHLY, CDR2 FYNNEI. Between the trimmed V and J ends, which lost 3 bases and 6 bases, there was a span of 15 bases.

V usage is TRBV5-1 and J usage is TRBJ1-1; D not certain. V dropped 1 base and J dropped 4 bases, with 8 bases sitting between them. This CDR3 comprises 13 residues. Germline values: CDR1 SGHRS, CDR2 YFSETQ. In DNA, the CDR3 is TGCGCCAGCAGCTTGAGAACTAGCACTGAAGCTTTCTTT. This encodes CASSLRTSTEAFF.

The chain combines TRBV7-2 with TRBJ2-1; D possibly corresponds to TRBD2 (6 bases). Germline values: CDR1 SGHTA, CDR2 FQGNSA. CDR3 length: 17 residues. V was pared by 1 base and J by 1 base, with 14 bases between. The CDR3 nucleotides are TGTGCCAGCAGCTTAGTGGGGGGTGGAGGATCCTACAATGAGCAGTTCTTC. It specifies CASSLVGGGGSYNEQFF. The whole variable domain, filled in from reference TRBV7-2 and TRBJ2-1, reads GAGVSQSPSNKVTEKGKDVELRCDPISGHTALYWYRQSLGQGLEFLIYFQGNSAPDKSGLPSDRFSAERTGGSVSTLTIQRTQQEDSAVYLCASSLVGGGGSYNEQFFGPGTRLTVL.

The CDR3 sequence: CASSLVGEGQPQHF. CDR3 bases: TGTGCCAGCAGCTTGGTAGGGGAAGGCCAGCCCCAGCATTTT. This chain uses TRBV5-4 with TRBJ1-5; perhaps TRBD1 as D (5 bases). Trimming stripped 0 bases from V and 7 bases from J, with 11 bases between. The V gene's germline CDR1 is SGHNT and CDR2 YYREEE (reference sequence). The CDR3 covers 14 residues.

The genes are TRBV6-6 and TRBJ1-3; D is possibly TRBD1 (6 bases). The germline V gene encodes CDR1 MNHNY and CDR2 SVGAGI (reference sequence). The CDR3 sequence is 16 residues long. V was cut by 2 bases and J by 1 base, with 12 bases left in between. CDR3 DNA: TGTGCCAGCAGTTACAGCAGGGGACCATCTGGAAACACCATATATTTT. This sequence encodes CASSYSRGPSGNTIYF.

This sequence joins TRBV5-6 and TRBJ2-7, with D maybe TRBD2 (5 bases). Trimming left V 1 base short and J 3 bases short, with 11 bases between. Germline V CDR1 and CDR2: SGHDT, YYEEEE. The CDR3 has 14 amino acids. For the CDR3, the DNA is TGTGCCAGCAGCTTGCGGGGAGAAAGCTACGAGCAGTACTTC. Translating gives CASSLRGESYEQYF.

The sample holds one count of this clone. This rearrangement joins TRBV5-1 to TRBJ2-7; 8 nucleotides match TRBD2. The CDR3 spans 14 residues. CDR1 is SGHRS and CDR2 is YFSETQ in the germline V gene. The ends lost 6 bases at V and 3 bases at J; junction bases unmatched: 8. In DNA, the CDR3 is TGCGCCAGCACCCGGGGGGGGCAGGTCTACGAGCAGTACTTC. It translates to CASTRGGQVYEQYF.

The genes are TRBV4-1 and TRBJ1-3, with a tentative D call TRBD1 (6 bases). The CDR3 spans 15 residues. V was clipped by 3 bases and J by 4 bases, with 13 bases between them. Germline V gene data show CDR1 as MGHRA and CDR2 as YSYEKL. CDR3 nucleotides: TGCGCCAGCAGCCATAAAACACAGGGCGGAAACACCATATATTTT. This sequence encodes CASSHKTQGGNTIYF.

V gene TRBV15 combines with J gene TRBJ1-5, with 9 bases identical to TRBD1. Per germline, CDR1 LNHNV and CDR2 YYDKDF (reference sequence). The CDR3 is 16 amino acids. After removal of 5 bases from V and 2 bases from J, the junction contained 7 bases not matched to a gene. This CDR3 reads CATSRQGEIGNQPQHF. CDR3 DNA sequence: TGTGCCACCAGCCGACAGGGGGAAATAGGCAATCAGCCCCAGCATTTT.

The rearrangement links TRBV11-2 to TRBJ2-5, with no clear D. Trimming left V 10 bases short and J 5 bases short, with 17 bases between. This CDR3 region has 13 residues. Germline V CDR1 and CDR2: SGHAT, FQNNGV. The CDR3 coding sequence is TGTGCCACCGCGGCGGTGGCGGAGGAGACCCAGTACTTC. It translates to CATAAVAEETQYF.

V is TRBV6-6 and J is TRBJ1-2, with 11 bases matching TRBD1. This CDR3 has 14 residues. The germline CDR1 and CDR2 sequences are MNHNY and SVGAGI (reference sequence). After removal of 5 bases from V and 5 bases from J, the junction contained 4 bases not matched to a gene. The CDR3 bases are TGTGCCAGCAGTCACGGACAGGGGGCATATGGCTACACCTTC. Translating it yields CASSHGQGAYGYTF.

The chain joins TRBV7-9 to TRBJ1-1; D remains unclear. V was cut by 7 bases and J by 3 bases, with 9 bases left in between. The CDR3 runs 12 residues. Per germline, CDR1 SEHNR and CDR2 FQNEAQ (reference sequence). The CDR3 DNA sequence: TGTGCCAGCACCCAACAAGACACTGAAGCTTTCTTT. It translates to CASTQQDTEAFF.

The CDR3 nucleotides read TGTGCCATCGTAGGGACATCCTTGAACACCATATATTTT. It encodes CAIVGTSLNTIYF. The chain employs TRBV10-3 and TRBJ1-3; possible D gene TRBD1, 6 bases. Germline lookup yields CDR1 ENHRY and CDR2 SYGVKD. CDR3 length equals 13 residues. With 8 bases removed from V and 7 bases from J, the gap between germline ends came to 15 bases.

J is TRBJ2-1 and V is TRBV6-5; possibly TRBD1 for D (5 bases). With 8 bases removed from V and 9 bases from J, the gap between germline ends came to 14 bases. The length of the CDR3 is 12 residues. CDR1 and CDR2 (germline): MNHEY, SVGAGI. CDR3 region: CASAGWQGEQFF. CDR3 coding DNA: TGTGCCAGCGCAGGGTGGCAGGGTGAGCAGTTCTTC.

This clone was recorded once. The J gene is TRBJ2-1, the V gene TRBV2, with 7 positions matching TRBD2. After removal of 4 bases from V and 8 bases from J, the junction contained 2 bases not matched to a gene. The CDR3 spans 12 residues. Germline V gene data show CDR1 as SNHLY and CDR2 as FYNNEI. CDR3: CASSAGGYEQFF. CDR3 nucleotides: TGTGCCAGCAGTGCGGGAGGATATGAGCAGTTCTTC.

V gene TRBV5-4 combines with J gene TRBJ2-7; 8 nucleotides line up with TRBD2. V lost 4 bases to trimming and J lost 5 bases; unmatched junction nucleotides: 11. Looked up from germline, CDR1 is SGHNT and CDR2 is YYREEE (reference sequence). The CDR3 length is 15 residues. The chain's CDR3 is CASSPTGLAANEQYF. CDR3 DNA sequence: TGTGCCAGCAGCCCTACTGGACTAGCCGCCAACGAGCAGTACTTC.

The rearrangement links TRBV2 to TRBJ2-5; possible D gene TRBD2, 5 bases. This CDR3 is built from 15 residues. The V gene lost 6 bases and the J gene lost 1 base, with 15 bases spanning the gap. Germline-derived CDR1 and CDR2 are SNHLY and FYNNEI. The CDR3 loop reads CASSGPKRVQETQYF. In DNA form, the CDR3 reads TGTGCCAGCAGCGGTCCCAAGAGGGTCCAAGAGACCCAGTACTTC.

The sample holds one count of this clone. V usage is TRBV4-2 and J usage is TRBJ2-1; 12 nucleotides align to TRBD2. Germline CDR1 reads LGHNA; CDR2 reads YNFKEQ. The CDR3 contains 16 residues. J gave up 8 bases and V 1 base, and 6 bases lay outside the gene matches. The CDR3 reads CASSQVASGRGDEQFF. In nucleotides, the CDR3 is TGTGCCAGCAGCCAAGTAGCTAGCGGGAGGGGCGATGAGCAGTTCTTC.

V and J are TRBV6-1 and TRBJ1-1, with TRBD1 as a possible D gene (6 bases). This CDR3 comprises 14 residues. Germline CDR1 MNHNS, CDR2 SASEGT. V was clipped by 6 bases and J by 3 bases, with 14 bases between them. CDR3 amino acids: CASSSNRDYTEAFF. CDR3 coding DNA: TGTGCCAGCAGCTCCAACAGGGATTACACTGAAGCTTTCTTT.

V is TRBV2 and J is TRBJ1-5; D is ambiguous. V lost 0 bases and J 9 bases, leaving 9 bases between the germline ends. The CDR3 is made up of 13 amino acids. The germline gives CDR1 SNHLY, CDR2 FYNNEI. The CDR3 DNA sequence: TGTGCCAGCAGTGAAGCTCTCACAGCGCCCCAGCATTTT. Translated: CASSEALTAPQHF.

This chain uses TRBV6-4 with TRBJ1-1; D may be TRBD1 (5 bases). CDR1 and CDR2 from the germline V gene are MRHNA and SNTAGT. V was clipped by 11 bases and J by 1 base, with 32 bases between them. There are 19 residues in the CDR3. CDR3 nucleotide sequence: TGTGCCGTCCGGAGCGAACCGAGGACGACAGATAATTCGAACACTGAAGCTTTCTTT. Translation: CAVRSEPRTTDNSNTEAFF.

This rearrangement joins TRBV7-8 to TRBJ2-1, with D unclear. CDR1 SGHVS and CDR2 FQNEAQ come from the germline V gene. V was pared by 2 bases and J by 4 bases, with 12 bases between. This CDR3 is 15 amino acids long. CDR3 DNA: TGTGCCAGCAGCTTAAGAATGGCAATATACAATGAGCAGTTCTTC. It yields the protein CASSLRMAIYNEQFF. Together with reference TRBV7-8 and TRBJ2-1, the CDR3 gives the full variable domain: GAGVSQSPRYKVAKRGQDVALRCDPISGHVSLFWYQQALGQGPEFLTYFQNEAQLDKSGLPSDRFFAERPEGSVSTLKIQRTQQEDSAVYLCASSLRMAIYNEQFFGPGTRLTVL.

The chain carries TRBV10-1 and TRBJ2-1, with 7 nucleotides matching TRBD2. V shed 3 bases, J shed 1 base, and the junction held 0 bases outside the gene matches. The CDR3 runs 14 residues. Germline V gives CDR1 WNHNN, CDR2 SYGVQD (reference sequence). CDR3 protein: CASSDGGSYNEQFF. For the CDR3, the DNA is TGCGCCAGCAGTGACGGGGGGTCCTACAATGAGCAGTTCTTC.